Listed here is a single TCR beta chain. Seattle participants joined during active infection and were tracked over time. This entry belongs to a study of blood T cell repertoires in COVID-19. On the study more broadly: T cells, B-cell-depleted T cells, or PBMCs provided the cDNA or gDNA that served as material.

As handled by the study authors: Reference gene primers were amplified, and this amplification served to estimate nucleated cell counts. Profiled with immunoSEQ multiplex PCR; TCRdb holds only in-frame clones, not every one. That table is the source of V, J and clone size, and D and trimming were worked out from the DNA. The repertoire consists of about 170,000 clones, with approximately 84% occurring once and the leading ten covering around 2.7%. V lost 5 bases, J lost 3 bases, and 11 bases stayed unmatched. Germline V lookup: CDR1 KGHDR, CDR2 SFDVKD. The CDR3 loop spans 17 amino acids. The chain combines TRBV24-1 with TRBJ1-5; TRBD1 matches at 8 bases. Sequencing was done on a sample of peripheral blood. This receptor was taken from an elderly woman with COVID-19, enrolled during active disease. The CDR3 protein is CATSVSETGAINQPQHF. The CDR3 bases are TGTGCCACCAGTGTCTCTGAGACAGGGGCTATCAATCAGCCCCAGCATTTT.